This is a list of T cell receptor beta chains from one sample in a study of cytomegalovirus exposure and HLA in healthy donors. Repertoires were generated with immunoSEQ multiplex PCR, while TCRdb's copy carries only in-frame clones and drops some. The data contain approximately 120,000 clones, approximately 78% of them singletons. The sequencing sample was made of PBMCs. These TCRs come from a man aged 30-40 years in good health and CMV-seropositive. The CDR3 runs from the conserved cysteine through the conserved F or W. D genes are given only for firm matches. Size tells how often a clone was seen (once, few, many) or the class of an expanded clone, and some rows leave it out.

D	V	size	CDR3
-	TRBV10-3	-	CAISEQFGNQPQHF
-	TRBV27	-	CASSRAGGSYEQYF
-	TRBV4-2	-	CASSQADSSYGYTF
-	TRBV10-3	-	CAIPHGAGETQYF
TRBD2	TRBV4-3	-	CASSRNAGRTSGRSSYNEQFF
-	TRBV28	few	CASTEARNEQFF
-	TRBV7-9	-	CASSSRTGVETEAFF
TRBD2	TRBV28	-	CASSHASGRSSTDTQYF
TRBD2	TRBV7-8	-	CASSLPGLAFYEQYF
TRBD2	TRBV7-6	once	CASSLFAGGPQYEQYF
TRBD2	TRBV11-2	-	CASRPGVSGRDEQFF
TRBD1	TRBV5-4	-	CASHDRDYEQYF
TRBD2	TRBV28	-	CATRLAGVVEQFF
TRBD2	TRBV6-5	-	CASTKAGSIYEQYF
TRBD2	TRBV27	-	CASSSGTSNTQYF
-	TRBV4-3	-	CASSQVFGEVGTGNTIYF
TRBD2	TRBV10-3	-	CAISVLAGGDEQFF
TRBD2	TRBV11-2	-	CASSLEAAGGRNEQFF
-	TRBV13	once	CASSPRQELYYEQYF
-	TRBV5-6	-	CASSPAGARSYNEQFF
TRBD1	TRBV30	once	CAWTGGINTIYF
-	TRBV19	-	CASCLNRGSEEGYTF
-	TRBV5-8	-	CASSSPVTTWGTEAFF
TRBD2	TRBV7-3	-	CASSFRSGSGTDTQYF
-	TRBV6-5	-	CASGSSTDTQYF
TRBD1	TRBV28	-	CASSGRQGPPEQYF
-	TRBV25-1	-	CASSRAIGGEKLFF
TRBD2	TRBV7-2	few	CASSQLAGEAAGELFF
TRBD1	TRBV9	-	CASSVVGTGVHEQYF
-	TRBV27	-	CASSLRGSYEQYF
TRBD1	TRBV23-1	-	CASTGTGPYGYTF
TRBD1	TRBV9	few	CASSNEQGANEQYF
-	TRBV21-1	-	CASRQVCYGYTF
-	TRBV16	-	CASSQGQGLGELFF
TRBD2	TRBV6-5	-	CASTKREHPDTQYF
TRBD1	TRBV14	-	CASSQHRGTAETQYF
-	TRBV28	-	CASSSTPGSQKLFF
-	TRBV5-6	once	CASRIQGAGQPQHF
-	TRBV11-1	-	CASSRLMTQTGIAFF
-	TRBV29-1	few	CSVSPGFPSYEQYF
TRBD1	TRBV19	-	CASSRDRTNTGELFF
-	TRBV19	-	CASSIGLYNEQFF
TRBD2	TRBV7-8	once	CASSLGGGSGETQYF
-	TRBV6-5	-	CASGHQPQHF
-	TRBV5-1	-	CASTFWVGPILSGIGVRAFF
-	TRBV15	-	CATSRDRSRYTF
-	TRBV7-2	-	CASSPADWETQYF
TRBD1	TRBV6-4	few	CASSATGTTEAFF
TRBD1	TRBV6-5	-	CASSYSPDRGNQPQHF
-	TRBV5-5	-	CASSLRSRMNTEAFF
TRBD1	TRBV5-4	-	CASSSGTVNEKLFF
-	TRBV6-5	once	CASRDSGRGSYGYTF
TRBD2	TRBV7-6	-	CASSQGLAGDNEQFF